This TCR beta chain was recorded in a study of regulatory T cells in long-lasting Graves disease. Documented time point: newly diagnosed GD, antithyroid drugs for less than 3 months. Generation of the TCR library employed RNA extracted from PBMCs. Both iRepertoire HTBI primers and Arm-PCR of CDR3 regions were used to build the TCR beta libraries. Each CDR3 protein is one row after TCRdb ran MiXCR on the multiplex PCR reads. The table lists 300,000 to 400,000 distinct CDR3 sequences, roughly a sixth of them singletons, with 22% in the top ten. In this sample, this clonotype turned up many times. V dropped 2 bases and J dropped 6 bases, with 13 bases sitting between them. Germline V gives CDR1 KGHDR, CDR2 SFDVKD. The CDR3 totals 14 residues.

The V call is TRBV24-1, the J call TRBJ2-7; no clear D gene. The starting material was peripheral blood mononuclear cells (PBMCs), obtained at new diagnosis, from a patient treated with antithyroid drugs. The receptor comes from a female donor with Graves disease. The CDR3 region has the DNA TGTGCCACCAGTGATTCGGCGGCCTCAGGCGAGCAGTACTTC. Its translation is CATSDSAASGEQYF.